This TCR beta chain came from a study of lymphopenia after photon versus proton radiotherapy. The V end lost 2 bases, the J end lost 0 bases, and 13 bases lay between the germline ends. The CDR3 is made up of 17 amino acids. Germline V gives CDR1 MNHNS, CDR2 SASEGT. Generated by immunoSEQ multiplex PCR, the TCRdb table keeps only in-frame clones and is missing some. The repertoire has approximately 80,000 clones, around 88% of them found once; the top ten carry roughly 1.4%. This rearrangement joins TRBV6-1 to TRBJ1-4, with unresolved D. The source of this sequence is a man aged 60-69 years with pancreatic cancer. Sequenced material: peripheral blood, taken from a patient treated with proton-based radiotherapy. In DNA form, the CDR3 reads TGTGCCAGCAGTGAATACGGAGGAATGGCAACTAATGAAAAACTGTTTTTT. Its translation is CASSEYGGMATNEKLFF.